This is a list of T cell receptor beta chains from one sample in a study of OX40 agonist ivuxolimab in advanced cancers. Measured with immunoSEQ multiplex PCR; TCRdb has only the in-frame clones, and not every one. The sample lists about 91,000 clones; approximately 87% were seen once. Source: CD4+ or CD8+ T cells sorted from blood, taken in a trial of the OX40 agonist ivuxolimab. The receptors stem from an adult with an advanced solid tumor such as melanoma, head and neck, liver or kidney cancer. CDR3s include the opening cysteine and the closing phenylalanine or tryptophan. The D gene is left open where the match is weak. Rows may omit the clone size; those that give it use once, few, many or a size class.

CDR3 DNA: TGCGCCAGCAGCTTGGAGGGACAACTGACTTACGAGCAGTACTTC
CDR3 protein: CASSLEGQLTYEQYF
D gene: NA
J gene: TRBJ2-7
V gene: TRBV5-1
clone size: NA

CDR3 DNA: TGCGCCAGCAGCCTTGGGGGGGAAGAGACCCAGTACTTC
CDR3 protein: CASSLGGEETQYF
D gene: TRBD2
J gene: TRBJ2-5
V gene: TRBV4-1
clone size: NA

CDR3 DNA: TGCGCCAGCAGCTTGGATGGACGGAGTGGCCCTGGCTACACCTTC
CDR3 protein: CASSLDGRSGPGYTF
D gene: NA
J gene: TRBJ1-2
V gene: TRBV5-1
clone size: few

CDR3 DNA: TGCGCCAGCAGCTCCGGACAGGGCGGCGTTACGCAGTATTTT
CDR3 protein: CASSSGQGGVTQYF
D gene: TRBD1
J gene: TRBJ2-3
V gene: TRBV5-1
clone size: once

CDR3 DNA: TGTGCCAGCACCCGAATGATGAACACTGAAGCTTTCTTT
CDR3 protein: CASTRMMNTEAFF
D gene: NA
J gene: TRBJ1-1
V gene: TRBV11-2
clone size: NA

CDR3 DNA: TGTGCCAGCAGTGTCTCAGGGCCTGGGAGCACTGAAGCTTTCTTT
CDR3 protein: CASSVSGPGSTEAFF
D gene: NA
J gene: TRBJ1-1
V gene: TRBV6-1
clone size: NA

CDR3 DNA: TGCGCCAGCAGCGGTGGTGGGGCGGTCTACAATGAGCAGTTCTTC
CDR3 protein: CASSGGGAVYNEQFF
D gene: NA
J gene: TRBJ2-1
V gene: TRBV5-1
clone size: NA

CDR3 DNA: TGTGCCAGCAGCTTGCTGACTAGCGGGAGCCTTAACACCGGGGAGCTGTTTTTT
CDR3 protein: CASSLLTSGSLNTGELFF
D gene: TRBD2
J gene: TRBJ2-2
V gene: TRBV5-5
clone size: NA

CDR3 DNA: TGTGCCTGGAGTGCCATGAAGAAGCGTAGGGGCAATCAGCCCCAGCATTTT
CDR3 protein: CAWSAMKKRRGNQPQHF
D gene: NA
J gene: TRBJ1-5
V gene: TRBV30
clone size: NA

CDR3 DNA: TGCGCCAGCAGTGAGACTAGCGGGAGGTACGAGCAGTACTTC
CDR3 protein: CASSETSGRYEQYF
D gene: TRBD2
J gene: TRBJ2-7
V gene: TRBV10-2
clone size: NA

CDR3 DNA: TGTGCCTGGAGTGCCGGGAACTACGAGCAGTACTTC
CDR3 protein: CAWSAGNYEQYF
D gene: NA
J gene: TRBJ2-7
V gene: TRBV30
clone size: NA

CDR3 DNA: TGTGCCTGGACTAGCGGGGGTGAGACCCAGTACTTC
CDR3 protein: CAWTSGGETQYF
D gene: TRBD2
J gene: TRBJ2-5
V gene: TRBV30
clone size: NA

CDR3 DNA: TGCGCCAGCAGCCCGGGACAGGCAAATCAGCCCCAGCATTTT
CDR3 protein: CASSPGQANQPQHF
D gene: TRBD1
J gene: TRBJ1-5
V gene: TRBV5-1
clone size: NA

CDR3 DNA: TGCGCCAGCAGCTTGGGGGAAAGAGGGGAGCTGTTTTTT
CDR3 protein: CASSLGERGELFF
D gene: NA
J gene: TRBJ2-2
V gene: TRBV5-1
clone size: once

CDR3 DNA: TGTGCCAGCAGCGTAGCACAGGGGGGCTATGGCTACACCTTC
CDR3 protein: CASSVAQGGYGYTF
D gene: TRBD1
J gene: TRBJ1-2
V gene: TRBV9
clone size: NA

CDR3 DNA: TGCGCCAGCAGCCAAGCTCCCCGGACGGGACAGCTAAACAATGAGCAGTTCTTC
CDR3 protein: CASSQAPRTGQLNNEQFF
D gene: TRBD1
J gene: TRBJ2-1
V gene: TRBV4-3
clone size: NA

CDR3 DNA: TGCGCCAGCAACCCGATAGGGAACACCGGGGAGCTGTTTTTT
CDR3 protein: CASNPIGNTGELFF
D gene: NA
J gene: TRBJ2-2
V gene: TRBV5-1
clone size: NA

CDR3 DNA: TGTGCCAGCAGCTTCGGGGGCAATCAGCCCCAGCATTTT
CDR3 protein: CASSFGGNQPQHF
D gene: NA
J gene: TRBJ1-5
V gene: TRBV7-2
clone size: NA

CDR3 DNA: TGCGCCAGCAGCCCCGGGGGCTCCCCTAATGAAAAACTGTTTTTT
CDR3 protein: CASSPGGSPNEKLFF
D gene: NA
J gene: TRBJ1-4
V gene: TRBV5-1
clone size: NA

CDR3 DNA: TGTGCCAGCTCACCTGTACAGGGGAAAAATAGCAATCAGCCCCAGCATTTT
CDR3 protein: CASSPVQGKNSNQPQHF
D gene: TRBD1
J gene: TRBJ1-5
V gene: TRBV18
clone size: NA

CDR3 DNA: TGTGCCAGCAGCTGGGTAGTTGGCACAGATACGCAGTATTTT
CDR3 protein: CASSWVVGTDTQYF
D gene: NA
J gene: TRBJ2-3
V gene: TRBV7-2
clone size: NA

CDR3 DNA: TGTGCCAGTGGGGGACAGGGCCGGCAGCCCCAGCATTTT
CDR3 protein: CASGGQGRQPQHF
D gene: TRBD1
J gene: TRBJ1-5
V gene: TRBV19
clone size: NA

CDR3 DNA: TGTGCCAGCAGTGATCGGCGTGGGCTGTATGGCTACACCTTC
CDR3 protein: CASSDRRGLYGYTF
D gene: NA
J gene: TRBJ1-2
V gene: TRBV2
clone size: NA

CDR3 DNA: TGTGCCAGCAGCCAAGCGACAGGGGCTGGGGAAAAACTGTTTTTT
CDR3 protein: CASSQATGAGEKLFF
D gene: TRBD1
J gene: TRBJ1-4
V gene: TRBV4-2
clone size: NA

CDR3 DNA: TGCGCCAGCAGCTCGCCTTCCCGGGACGCCTCATATGGCTACACCTTC
CDR3 protein: CASSSPSRDASYGYTF
D gene: NA
J gene: TRBJ1-2
V gene: TRBV5-1
clone size: once

CDR3 DNA: TGTGCCAGCAGTGAATACCAGCCACGGTCACCCCTCCACTTT
CDR3 protein: CASSEYQPRSPLHF
D gene: NA
J gene: TRBJ1-6
V gene: TRBV25-1
clone size: NA

CDR3 DNA: TGTGCCAGCAGCCAAGATTTGAGTCCGGGGGCGGGAGGCTACACCTTC
CDR3 protein: CASSQDLSPGAGGYTF
D gene: NA
J gene: TRBJ1-2
V gene: TRBV14
clone size: NA

CDR3 DNA: TGTGCCAGCAGCTTGAGTTCTGGCTACACCTTC
CDR3 protein: CASSLSSGYTF
D gene: NA
J gene: TRBJ1-2
V gene: TRBV5-6
clone size: NA

CDR3 DNA: TGTGCCAGTAGTGTTGGACCCACAGATACGCAGTATTTT
CDR3 protein: CASSVGPTDTQYF
D gene: NA
J gene: TRBJ2-3
V gene: TRBV19
clone size: NA

CDR3 DNA: TGTGCCAGCAGCTTAATGCCAGGGGGCATCACTGAAGCTTTCTTT
CDR3 protein: CASSLMPGGITEAFF
D gene: TRBD1
J gene: TRBJ1-1
V gene: TRBV7-3
clone size: NA

CDR3 DNA: TGTGCCAGCAGGCCGACAGGAGGGGGTCAGCCCCAGCATTTT
CDR3 protein: CASRPTGGGQPQHF
D gene: NA
J gene: TRBJ1-5
V gene: TRBV27
clone size: NA

CDR3 DNA: TGTGCCAGCAGTGGCCTAGCGGGAGGAGAGACCCAGTACTTC
CDR3 protein: CASSGLAGGETQYF
D gene: TRBD2
J gene: TRBJ2-5
V gene: TRBV6-1
clone size: once

CDR3 DNA: TGTGCCAGCAGCTACGACGGCTACAATGAGCAGTTCTTC
CDR3 protein: CASSYDGYNEQFF
D gene: NA
J gene: TRBJ2-1
V gene: TRBV6-4
clone size: few

CDR3 DNA: TGTGCCAGCAGTGGGGGGACTAGCGGGAGGTCAGATACGCAGTATTTT
CDR3 protein: CASSGGTSGRSDTQYF
D gene: TRBD2
J gene: TRBJ2-3
V gene: TRBV27
clone size: few

CDR3 DNA: TGTGCCAGCAGTTCGACCGGGACACAGGGCTACACCTTC
CDR3 protein: CASSSTGTQGYTF
D gene: NA
J gene: TRBJ1-2
V gene: TRBV27
clone size: NA

CDR3 DNA: TGTGCCAGCAGCTTAGGCCCAGGGGGACAAGAGACCCAGTACTTC
CDR3 protein: CASSLGPGGQETQYF
D gene: TRBD1
J gene: TRBJ2-5
V gene: TRBV11-2
clone size: NA

CDR3 DNA: TGTGCCAGCAGCGTAGGACCAGGGGAGACCCAGTACTTC
CDR3 protein: CASSVGPGETQYF
D gene: NA
J gene: TRBJ2-5
V gene: TRBV9
clone size: NA

CDR3 DNA: TGTGCCAGCAGTTTGACCGGCACGCCAAGGTCCGGCTACACCTTC
CDR3 protein: CASSLTGTPRSGYTF
D gene: NA
J gene: TRBJ1-2
V gene: TRBV28
clone size: NA

CDR3 DNA: TGCAGCGTAATCGGGACGACCTACGAGCAGTACTTC
CDR3 protein: CSVIGTTYEQYF
D gene: NA
J gene: TRBJ2-7
V gene: TRBV29-1
clone size: NA

CDR3 DNA: TGTGCCAGCAGCGCCCGACAGGGGACTGGGGCCAACGTCCTGACTTTC
CDR3 protein: CASSARQGTGANVLTF
D gene: TRBD1
J gene: TRBJ2-6
V gene: TRBV5-4
clone size: NA

CDR3 DNA: TGCGCCAGCAGCTTGTCCGGACAGGGGGACCTTCGGGCCAAAAACATTCAGTACTTC
CDR3 protein: CASSLSGQGDLRAKNIQYF
D gene: TRBD1
J gene: TRBJ2-4
V gene: TRBV5-1
clone size: NA

CDR3 DNA: TGTGCCAGCTCACCACCAGTAGTCCTAGCCAAAAACATTCAGTACTTC
CDR3 protein: CASSPPVVLAKNIQYF
D gene: NA
J gene: TRBJ2-4
V gene: TRBV18
clone size: NA

CDR3 DNA: TGCGCCAGCAGTGCTGGGCTAAATGGGGATGAGCAGTTCTTC
CDR3 protein: CASSAGLNGDEQFF
D gene: NA
J gene: TRBJ2-1
V gene: TRBV10-1
clone size: NA

CDR3 DNA: TGTGCCAGCAGTCCCTATTCAAGTGTTCCCGATACGCAGTATTTT
CDR3 protein: CASSPYSSVPDTQYF
D gene: NA
J gene: TRBJ2-3
V gene: TRBV27
clone size: once

CDR3 DNA: TGTGCCAGCAGCGACAGGGGGCTCTATGGCTACACCTTC
CDR3 protein: CASSDRGLYGYTF
D gene: TRBD1
J gene: TRBJ1-2
V gene: TRBV9
clone size: NA

CDR3 DNA: TGTGCCAGCAGCTTAGAAATGATTAGCACTCAGCCCCAGCATTTT
CDR3 protein: CASSLEMISTQPQHF
D gene: NA
J gene: TRBJ1-5
V gene: TRBV7-2
clone size: NA

CDR3 DNA: TGTGCCAGCTCACCACTATTTGGGACAGATAAACACGTTCAGTACTTC
CDR3 protein: CASSPLFGTDKHVQYF
D gene: TRBD1
J gene: TRBJ2-4
V gene: TRBV18
clone size: NA